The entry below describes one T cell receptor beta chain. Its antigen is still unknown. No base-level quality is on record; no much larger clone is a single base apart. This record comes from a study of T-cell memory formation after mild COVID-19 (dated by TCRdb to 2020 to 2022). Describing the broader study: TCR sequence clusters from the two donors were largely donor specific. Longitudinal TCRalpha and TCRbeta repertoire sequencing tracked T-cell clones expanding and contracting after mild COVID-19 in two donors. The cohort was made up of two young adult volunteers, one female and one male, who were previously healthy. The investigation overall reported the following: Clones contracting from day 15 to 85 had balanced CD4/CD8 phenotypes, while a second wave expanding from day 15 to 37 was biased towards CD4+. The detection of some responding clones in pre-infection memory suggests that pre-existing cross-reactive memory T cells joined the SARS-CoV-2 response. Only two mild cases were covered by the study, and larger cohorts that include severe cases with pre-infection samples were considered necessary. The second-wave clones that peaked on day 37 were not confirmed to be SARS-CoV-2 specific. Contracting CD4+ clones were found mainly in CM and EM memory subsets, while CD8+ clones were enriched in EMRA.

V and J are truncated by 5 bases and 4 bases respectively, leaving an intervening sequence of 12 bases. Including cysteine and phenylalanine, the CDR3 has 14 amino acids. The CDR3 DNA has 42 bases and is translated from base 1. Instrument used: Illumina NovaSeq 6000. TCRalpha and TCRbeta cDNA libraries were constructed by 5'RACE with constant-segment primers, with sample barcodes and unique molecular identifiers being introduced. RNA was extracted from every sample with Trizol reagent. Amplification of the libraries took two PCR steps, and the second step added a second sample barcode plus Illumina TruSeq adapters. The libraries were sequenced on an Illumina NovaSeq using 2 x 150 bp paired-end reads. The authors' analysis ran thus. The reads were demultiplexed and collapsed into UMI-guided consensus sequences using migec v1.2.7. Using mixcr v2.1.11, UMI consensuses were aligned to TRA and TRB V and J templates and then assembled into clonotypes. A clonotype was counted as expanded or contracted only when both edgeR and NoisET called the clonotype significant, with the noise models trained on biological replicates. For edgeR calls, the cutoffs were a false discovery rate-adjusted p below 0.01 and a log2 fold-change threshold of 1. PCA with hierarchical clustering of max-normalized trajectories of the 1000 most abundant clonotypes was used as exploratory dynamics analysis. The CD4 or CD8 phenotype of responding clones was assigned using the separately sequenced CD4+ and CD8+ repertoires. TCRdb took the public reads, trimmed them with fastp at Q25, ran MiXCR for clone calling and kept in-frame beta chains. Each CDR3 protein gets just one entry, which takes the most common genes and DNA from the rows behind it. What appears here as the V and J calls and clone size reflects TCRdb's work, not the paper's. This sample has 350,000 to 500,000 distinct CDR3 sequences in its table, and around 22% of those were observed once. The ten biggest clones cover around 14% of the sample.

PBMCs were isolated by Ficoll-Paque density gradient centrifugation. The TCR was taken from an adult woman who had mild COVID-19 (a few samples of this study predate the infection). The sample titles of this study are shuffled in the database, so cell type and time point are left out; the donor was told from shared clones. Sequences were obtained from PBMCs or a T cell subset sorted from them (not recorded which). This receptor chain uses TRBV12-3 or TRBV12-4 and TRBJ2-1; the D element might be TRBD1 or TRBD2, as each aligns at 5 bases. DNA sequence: TGTGCCAGCAGTCGGGGCTTCCTTTACAATGAGCAGTTCTTC. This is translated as CASSRGFLYNEQFF.